This TCR beta chain is from a study of Ad26.COV2.S vaccination and SARS-CoV-2 variants. The overall study: Doses of Ad26.COV2.S were injected into muscle once or twice, 56 days apart.

General study points: Spike-specific CD8+ and CD4+ T cell responses reportedly showed substantial breadth after vaccination. It was vaccine recipients, not placebo recipients, who had the higher spike-specific TCR breadth.

The treatment is: 15 to 20 received Ad26.COV2.S at low or high dose, single or two shots; about 5 received placebo; per-sample allocation not given. The samples date from day 63 after the first vaccine or placebo injection. A note on this clone: What it binds is not known.

The trim removed 3 bases at V and 6 bases at J, leaving 9 bases unmatched. The CDR3 is 16 amino acids. CDR1 is LNHNV and CDR2 is YYDKDF in the germline V gene (reference sequence). Using immunoSEQ multiplex PCR, the repertoire was profiled, and TCRdb retains in-frame clones only, with some absent. This table holds about 350,000 clones, roughly nine tenths found once. This chain connects TRBV15 to TRBJ2-3, with 10 positions matching TRBD2. The TCR was taken from a person between 18 and 65 years old who received the Ad26.COV2.S COVID-19 vaccine or a placebo. The starting material was peripheral blood, obtained in a trial of Ad26.COV2.S vaccine versus placebo. The CDR3 nucleotides are TGTGCCACCAGCAGCCCTAAGCGGGGGGGTCTGGATACGCAGTATTTT. Amino acid sequence: CATSSPKRGGLDTQYF. The full variable domain, with the rest looked up from reference TRBV15 and TRBJ2-3, is DAMVIQNPRYQVTQFGKPVTLSCSQTLNHNVMYWYQQKSSQAPKLLFHYYDKDFNNEADTPDNFQSRRPNTSFCFLDIRSPGLGDTAMYLCATSSPKRGGLDTQYFGPGTRLTVL.